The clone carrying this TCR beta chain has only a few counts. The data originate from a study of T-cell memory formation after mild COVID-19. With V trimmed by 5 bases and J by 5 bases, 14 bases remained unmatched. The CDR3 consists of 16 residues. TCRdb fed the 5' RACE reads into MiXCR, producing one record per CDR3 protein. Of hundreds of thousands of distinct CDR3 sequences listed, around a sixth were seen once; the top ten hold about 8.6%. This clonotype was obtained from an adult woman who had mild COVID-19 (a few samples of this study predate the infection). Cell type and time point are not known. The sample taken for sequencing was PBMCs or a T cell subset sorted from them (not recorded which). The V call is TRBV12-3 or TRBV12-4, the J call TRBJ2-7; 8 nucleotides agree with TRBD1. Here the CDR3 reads CASSTPKQGVRNEQYF. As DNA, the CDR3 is TGTGCCAGCAGTACCCCTAAACAGGGGGTGAGGAACGAGCAGTACTTC.